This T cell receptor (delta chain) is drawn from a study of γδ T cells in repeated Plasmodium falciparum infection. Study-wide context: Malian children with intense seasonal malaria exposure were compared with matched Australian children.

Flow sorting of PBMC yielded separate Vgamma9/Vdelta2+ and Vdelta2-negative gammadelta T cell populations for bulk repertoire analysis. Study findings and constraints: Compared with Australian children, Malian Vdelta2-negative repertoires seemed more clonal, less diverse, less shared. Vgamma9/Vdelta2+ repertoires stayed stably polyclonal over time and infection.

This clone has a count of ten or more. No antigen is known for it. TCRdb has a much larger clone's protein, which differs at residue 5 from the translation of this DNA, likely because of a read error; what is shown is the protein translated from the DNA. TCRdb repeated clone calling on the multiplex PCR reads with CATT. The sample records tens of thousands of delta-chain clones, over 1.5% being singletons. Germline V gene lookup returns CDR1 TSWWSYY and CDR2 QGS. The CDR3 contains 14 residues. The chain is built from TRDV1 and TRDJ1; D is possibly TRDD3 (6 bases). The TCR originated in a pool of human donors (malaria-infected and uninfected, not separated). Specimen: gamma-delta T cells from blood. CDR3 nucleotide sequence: TGTGCACTTGAGACTCCTTGGGGATCTGGTAAACTCATCTTT. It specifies CALETPWGSGKLIF.